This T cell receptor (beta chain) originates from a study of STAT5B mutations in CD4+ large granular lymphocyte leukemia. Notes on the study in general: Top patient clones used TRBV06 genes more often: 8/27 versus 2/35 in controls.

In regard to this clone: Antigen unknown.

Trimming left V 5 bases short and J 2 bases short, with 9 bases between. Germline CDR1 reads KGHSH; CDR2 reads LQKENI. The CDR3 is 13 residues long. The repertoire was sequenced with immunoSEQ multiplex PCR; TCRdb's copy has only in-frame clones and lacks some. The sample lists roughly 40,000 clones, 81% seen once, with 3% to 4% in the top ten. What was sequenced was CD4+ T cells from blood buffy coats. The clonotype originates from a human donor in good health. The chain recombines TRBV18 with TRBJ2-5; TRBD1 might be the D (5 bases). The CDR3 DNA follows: TGTGCCAGCTCAAAAGGACAACAAGAGACCCAGTACTTC. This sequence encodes CASSKGQQETQYF.